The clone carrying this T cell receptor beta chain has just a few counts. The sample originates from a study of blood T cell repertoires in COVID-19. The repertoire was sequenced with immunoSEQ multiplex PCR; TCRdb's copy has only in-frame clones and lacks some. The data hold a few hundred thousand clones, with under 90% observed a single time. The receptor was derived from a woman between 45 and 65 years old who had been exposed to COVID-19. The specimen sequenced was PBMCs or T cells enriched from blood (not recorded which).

The CDR3 sequence is CASSLGGMSSYEQYF. The CDR3 DNA is TGTGCCAGCAGCTTGGGGGGCATGAGCTCCTACGAGCAGTACTTC. The V gene is TRBV5-5, the J gene TRBJ2-7; possible D gene TRBD1, 5 bases. This CDR3 comprises 15 residues. Germline CDR1 and CDR2: SGHKS and YYEKEE (reference sequence). V gave up 0 bases and J gave up 0 bases, with 10 bases separating them.